At least ten counts were recorded for the clone carrying this T cell receptor (beta chain). No antigen is known for it. This specimen belongs to a study of T cells in Graves' hyperthyroidism and ophthalmopathy. Looking at the study overall: It was at initial diagnosis, before any treatment, that peripheral blood was collected. Study-wide results and limits: Ophthalmopathy was distinguished from stable hyperthyroidism by 13 V-J signatures.

Uncontrolled infection, other autoimmune disease, pregnancy or lactation disqualified patients from enrolment. Clinical symptoms, serum thyroxine, TRAb, thyroid ultrasound and orbital computed tomography established diagnosis. V was trimmed by 2 bases and J by 5 bases, leaving 9 bases between them. Looked up from germline, CDR1 is MDHEN and CDR2 is SYDVKM. This CDR3 comprises 13 residues. RNA transcripts were the template for amplifying TCR beta CDR3 regions. HTBI primers were the set used in a first-round RT-PCR of the TCR CDR3. TCRdb re-called the multiplex PCR reads with MiXCR, one entry per CDR3 protein. The table includes around 430,000 distinct CDR3 sequences, under 15% detected once.

This clonotype was sampled from a woman in her twenties or thirties with Graves' hyperthyroidism. Sample: blood. This chain connects TRBV28 to TRBJ1-1; D remains unclear. The CDR3 reads CASSLSGLTEAFF. Here the CDR3 DNA reads TGTGCCAGCAGTTTAAGTGGTCTTACTGAAGCTTTCTTT.